The text below deals with one T cell receptor (beta chain). This may be a read error, as it is one base from a much larger clone. This CDR3 comprises 13 residues. The V gene's germline CDR1 is SGHVS and CDR2 FNYEAQ. With 1 base clipped from V and 9 bases from J, the junction kept 5 bases outside the gene matches. The sample originates from a study of blood T cells in healthy people across ages. PCR was performed a second time for about 6 to 12 cycles using a sample-barcoded 5' primer and a J-beta primer mix. From each sample, at least 2.5 million paired-end reads containing CDR3 were obtained. Each CDR3 protein is one row after TCRdb ran MiXCR on the 5' RACE reads. The sample has around 850,000 distinct CDR3 sequences; around 36% are singletons.

This TCR derives from a man in his late teens or twenties in good health. The sequencing sample was made of blood. The gene calls are TRBV7-6 and TRBJ2-5; 7 bases are shared with TRBD2. CDR3 nucleotides: TGTGCCAGCAGCTTAGGGGGAGGGAAGGCCCAGTACTTC. The encoded protein is CASSLGGGKAQYF.